The entry that follows covers one TCR beta chain sequence. These data originate in a study of blood T cell repertoires in COVID-19. Study-wide context: The cDNA or gDNA used as material had been derived from T cells, B-cell-depleted T cells, or PBMCs.

This CDR3 comprises 16 residues. Germline V gene lookup returns CDR1 MRHNA and CDR2 SNTAGT. Unmatched junction bases numbered 5, after V lost 4 bases and J lost 1 base. Some clones are missing from TCRdb's copy, which holds only in-frame ones; the method was immunoSEQ multiplex PCR. The sample includes 200,000 or so clones, about 82% seen only once; the top ten take roughly 5.1%. This chain links TRBV6-4 with TRBJ2-5; the match to TRBD2 covers 11 bases. The sample was peripheral blood. The clonotype originates from a woman in her twenties or thirties with acute or convalescent COVID-19. The CDR3 DNA reads as TGTGCCAGCAGTGCCGGGACTAGCGGAGGCCAAGAGACCCAGTACTTC. Residues: CASSAGTSGGQETQYF.